This passage covers 10 T cell receptor beta chains from one sample sequenced in a study of T cell clones after liver transplantation. Repertoires were generated with immunoSEQ multiplex PCR, while TCRdb's copy carries only in-frame clones and drops some. The sample holds roughly 20,000 clones, 90% to 95% seen once. Source: CD8+ T cells from blood, taken less than 26 months after liver transplant. Every receptor here comes from a human patient who received a liver transplant. A share of the T cells may be of graft donor origin.

This chain joins TRBV29-1 and TRBJ2-7, with 7 bases matching TRBD1. The CDR3 loop spans 13 amino acids. Germline assignment: CDR1 SQVTM and CDR2 ANQGSEA. V was clipped by 5 bases and J by 3 bases; unmatched bases: 7. CDR3 coding DNA: TGCAGCGTTTTGACAGGGCTTGACTACGAGCAGTACTTC. Its translation: CSVLTGLDYEQYF.

The genes are TRBV11-2 and TRBJ2-7; D perhaps matches TRBD2 (6 bases). This CDR3 region has 14 residues. Trimming took 3 bases from V and 4 from J, leaving 13 bases between them. The germline CDR1 and CDR2 sequences are SGHAT and FQNNGV. The CDR3 here is CASSFAGTNYEQYF. The CDR3 DNA reads as TGTGCCAGCAGCTTTGCGGGGACGAATTACGAGCAGTACTTC. The full variable domain, with the rest looked up from reference TRBV11-2 and TRBJ2-7, is EAGVAQSPRYKIIEKRQSVAFWCNPISGHATLYWYQQILGQGPKLLIQFQNNGVVDDSQLPKDRFSAERLKGVDSTLKIQPAKLEDSAVYLCASSFAGTNYEQYFGPGTRLTVT.

This chain connects TRBV6-1 to TRBJ2-7; D is ambiguous. Trimming removed 5 bases at V and 7 bases at J, with 12 bases between. CDR3 length: 12 amino acids. CDR1 MNHNS and CDR2 SASEGT come from the germline V gene. The CDR3 DNA follows: TGTGCCAGCAGTTCGATGAACCAAGAGCAGTACTTC. This gives the protein CASSSMNQEQYF.

This clone occurred once. The gene calls are TRBV4-1 and TRBJ2-7; D gene uncertain. Germline loops: CDR1 MGHRA, CDR2 YSYEKL. The CDR3 runs to 12 residues. V shed 6 bases and J shed 3 bases, with 9 bases lying between them. The CDR3 DNA is TGCGCCAGCAGGGGGTACAACTACGAGCAGTACTTC. Translated: CASRGYNYEQYF.

The V gene is TRBV27, the J gene TRBJ2-5, with 16 bases matching TRBD2. Germline assignment: CDR1 MNHEY and CDR2 SMNVEV (reference sequence). The CDR3 extends over 17 amino acids. The V gene end was trimmed by 6 bases and the J gene end by 5 bases; junction bases not matched to a gene: 9. The CDR3 here is CASRPGTSGRARETQYF. CDR3 DNA: TGTGCCAGCAGACCCGGGACTAGCGGGAGGGCCCGTGAGACCCAGTACTTC.

The chain uses TRBV27 and TRBJ2-7; D possibly uses TRBD1 or TRBD2 (5 bases each). The V gene's germline CDR1 is MNHEY and CDR2 SMNVEV (reference sequence). The CDR3 totals 15 residues. V lost 6 bases and J lost 4, with 19 bases in between. CDR3 region: CASRVSQGPLYEQYF. The CDR3, as DNA: TGTGCCAGCAGGGTTTCCCAGGGACCCTTATACGAGCAGTACTTC.

This sequence joins TRBV7-9 and TRBJ2-7; tentative D call: TRBD2 (6 bases). Germline values: CDR1 SEHNR, CDR2 FQNEAQ (reference sequence). The ends were cut back, 2 bases at V and 4 bases at J, with 21 bases in the middle. This CDR3 has 17 amino acids. CDR3 bases: TGTGCCAGCAGCTTATCGAGACACAGGACTACCGGTTACGAGCAGTACTTC. It is translated as CASSLSRHRTTGYEQYF.

The chain couples TRBV11-3 to TRBJ1-4, with TRBD1 matching over 10 bases. CDR1 SGHNT and CDR2 YENEEA come from the germline V gene. The CDR3 has 14 amino acids. V lost 5 bases, J lost 7 bases, and 4 bases stayed unmatched. The CDR3 DNA follows: TGTGCCAGCAGCAGCTGGGACAGGGGTGAAAAACTGTTTTTT. It specifies CASSSWDRGEKLFF. Full variable domain (remainder filled in from reference TRBV11-3 and TRBJ1-4): EAGVVQSPRYKIIEKKQPVAFWCNPISGHNTLYWYLQNLGQGPELLIRYENEEAVDDSQLPKDRFSAERLKGVDSTLKIQPAELGDSAVYLCASSSWDRGEKLFFGSGTQLSVL.

This chain links TRBV2 with TRBJ2-7, with 7 positions matching TRBD1. The germline gives CDR1 SNHLY, CDR2 FYNNEI. The V and J ends lost 11 bases and 1 base, in that order; junction bases with no gene match: 2. CDR3 length: 11 residues. Here the CDR3 DNA reads TGTGCCGTGACAGGGTCCTACGAGCAGTACTTC. Protein sequence: CAVTGSYEQYF.

This clone has only one observation. The gene calls are TRBV14 and TRBJ1-1, with no clear D. Germline V gene sequence: CDR1 SGHDN, CDR2 FVKESK. CDR3 length: 11 amino acids. V lost 3 bases and J 6 bases, leaving 5 bases between the germline ends. The CDR3 bases are TGTGCCAGCAGCCATGGGCCTGAAGCTTTCTTT. Its protein product is CASSHGPEAFF.